A selection of T cell receptor beta chains follows, all from one sample in a study of cytomegalovirus exposure and HLA in healthy donors. TCRdb keeps only in-frame clones here, not all; method: immunoSEQ multiplex PCR. The table shows fewer than 150,000 clones, with about 80% occurring only once. Material: PBMCs. Source of these receptors: a woman between 40 and 55 years old in good health and CMV-seropositive. CDR3s include the opening cysteine and the closing phenylalanine or tryptophan. D genes are given only for firm matches. Clone size is stated in some rows and not others, as once, few, many or a class when expanded.

clone_size j_call d_call v_call cdr3_nt cdr3_aa
NA TRBJ2-1 TRBD2 TRBV6-1 TGTGCCAGCAGTGAGAAAATAGCGGGAGGGCCTGGAGAGCAGTTCTTC CASSEKIAGGPGEQFF
NA TRBJ2-2 TRBD2 TRBV5-1 TGCGCCAGCAGCTTGGGAACTAGCGGGAGGGCCAGCGGGGAGCTGTTTTTT CASSLGTSGRASGELFF
NA TRBJ2-5 NA TRBV10-3 TGTGCCATCAGTGTACAGGTGGAGGGGACCCAGTACTTC CAISVQVEGTQYF
NA TRBJ2-1 NA TRBV5-8 TGTGCCAGCAGTCCCCAGTGGGCTCAACTCTACAATGAGCAGTTCTTC CASSPQWAQLYNEQFF
NA TRBJ2-7 NA TRBV4-1 TGCGCCAGCAGCCAAGATCAAGGCCCCCCGGGTGAGCAGTACTTC CASSQDQGPPGEQYF
NA TRBJ2-7 TRBD1 TRBV5-1 TGCGCCAGCAGCTTATCCCCGACAGGGGGCAACGAGCAGTACTTC CASSLSPTGGNEQYF
NA TRBJ2-1 TRBD2 TRBV14 TGTGCCAGCAGCCACTTAGGGACTAGCGGATACAATGAGCAGTTCTTC CASSHLGTSGYNEQFF
NA TRBJ2-2 TRBD1 TRBV11-2 TGTGCCAGCAGCCGGACAGGGGGCTTGACCGGGGAGCTGTTTTTT CASSRTGGLTGELFF
NA TRBJ1-2 NA TRBV30 TGTGCCTGGAGTGCAGGGTATGGCTACACCTTC CAWSAGYGYTF
NA TRBJ2-1 NA TRBV21-1 TGTGCCAGCAGCAATAGGACAGGGGGATACGGGGAGCAGTTCTTC CASSNRTGGYGEQFF
NA TRBJ2-1 TRBD2 TRBV6-6 TGTGCCTCGGGGGGAGTCTTTAGGCAGTTCTTC CASGGVFRQFF
NA TRBJ2-7 TRBD1 TRBV7-9 TGTGCCAGCAGCTTAGGGACAGGGGACGAGCAGTACTTC CASSLGTGDEQYF
NA TRBJ1-1 TRBD1 TRBV11-2 TGTGCCAGCAGCCCGCAATGGACAGGGGTAAACCTGATAGCTTTCTTT CASSPQWTGVNLIAFF
once TRBJ2-2 TRBD1 TRBV6-6 TGTGCCAGCAGTTACCCGACAGGGGTAGCCGGGGAGCTGTTTTTT CASSYPTGVAGELFF
NA TRBJ2-7 NA TRBV7-2 TGTGCCAGCAGCTTAGGAGTGAATCTGGGCCCATCATCCTACGAGCAGTACTTC CASSLGVNLGPSSYEQYF
NA TRBJ2-1 TRBD2 TRBV6-8 TGTGCCAGCAGGACCCCCCGGGAGGGATACAATGAGCAGTTCTTC CASRTPREGYNEQFF
NA TRBJ1-2 NA TRBV5-1 TGCGCCAGCAGTTCTACGAACAGGGACTATGGCTACACCTTC CASSSTNRDYGYTF
once TRBJ2-1 TRBD1 TRBV25-1 TGTGCCAGCAGAAAGGGACAGGGTCGTAATGAGCAGTTCTTC CASRKGQGRNEQFF
few TRBJ2-6 TRBD2 TRBV18 TGTGCCAGCTCACCATTAGGACTAGCGGGAACCGGGGCCAACGTCCTGACTTTC CASSPLGLAGTGANVLTF
NA TRBJ2-2 NA TRBV28 TGTGCCAGCAGTTTTCCCCCTAGGGGCTCGAATACCGGGGAGCTGTTTTTT CASSFPPRGSNTGELFF
NA TRBJ2-1 NA TRBV4-1 TGCGCCAGCAGCCAACCGACCTTGAGGACTTTGCGGGCCATCCCGATTCAGTTCTTC CASSQPTLRTLRAIPIQFF
NA TRBJ2-7 NA TRBV18 TGTGCCAGCTCACCTCGACAGGATATCAGCTACGAGCAGTACTTC CASSPRQDISYEQYF
NA TRBJ2-5 TRBD1 TRBV27 TGTGCCAGCAGTTTTTACCAGGGGGCCGCGGAGACCCAGTACTTC CASSFYQGAAETQYF
NA TRBJ2-1 NA TRBV11-2 TGTGCCAGCAGCTTAGGGACAGCTGACAATGAGCAGTTCTTC CASSLGTADNEQFF
NA TRBJ2-1 NA TRBV5-1 TGCGCCAGCAGCTTTCGGACTGATCACGAGCAGTTCTTC CASSFRTDHEQFF
NA TRBJ2-7 TRBD2 TRBV7-2 TGTGCCAGCAGCTTGGGGGGGACGCAGGGCTCCTACGAGCAGTACTTC CASSLGGTQGSYEQYF
NA TRBJ1-5 TRBD1 TRBV7-8 TGTGCCAGCAGCAGCCATTACAGGGGGGAACAGCCCCAGCATTTT CASSSHYRGEQPQHF
NA TRBJ1-3 TRBD1 TRBV4-2 TGTGCCAGCAGCCAAGAGGGGACAGGACCAAACACCATATATTTT CASSQEGTGPNTIYF
NA TRBJ2-3 TRBD1 TRBV29-1 TGCAGCGTTAAACAGGGGACAGATACGCAGTATTTT CSVKQGTDTQYF
once TRBJ2-3 NA TRBV4-2 TGTGCCAGCAGCCAAGATAGCGCTTTAAGCACAGATACGCAGTATTTT CASSQDSALSTDTQYF
NA TRBJ1-1 NA TRBV25-1 TGTGCCATTCAAACAGGTACTGAAGCTTTCTTT CAIQTGTEAFF
NA TRBJ2-1 NA TRBV19 TGTGCCAGTAGGAGGGCCGGTAATGAGCAGTTCTTC CASRRAGNEQFF